A single sample is the source of the 11 T cell receptor beta chains below, sequenced in a study of beta chain features in type 1 diabetes. Expressed TCRB transcripts were sequenced after all isolated RNA was converted to cDNA. TCRdb's copy holds only in-frame clones and misses some; the assay was immunoSEQ multiplex PCR. The profile shows some 220,000 clones, approximately 11% of them singletons. The specimen was central memory CD4+ T cells from blood. Every receptor here comes from a man aged 18-30 years in good health.

The chain recombines TRBV7-3 with TRBJ2-3, with TRBD2 matching 8 bases. Trimming took 2 bases from V and 4 from J; bases not matched to a gene: 5. Germline V gene lookup returns CDR1 SGHTA and CDR2 FQGTGA. CDR3 length: 15 amino acids. Written as DNA, the CDR3 is TGTGCCAGCAGCTTAGCGGGAGGTATCGCAGATACGCAGTATTTT. Its protein is CASSLAGGIADTQYF. Combining the CDR3 with reference TRBV7-3 and TRBJ2-3 gives the whole variable domain GAGVSQTPSNKVTEKGKYVELRCDPISGHTALYWYRQSLGQGPEFLIYFQGTGAADDSGLPNDRFFAVRPEGSVSTLKIQRTERGDSAVYLCASSLAGGIADTQYFGPGTRLTVL.

The chain uses TRBV14 and TRBJ2-7; the match to TRBD1 covers 10 bases. Germline V CDR1 and CDR2: SGHDN, FVKESK. CDR3 size: 15 residues. Trimming at V came to 3 bases and at J to 3 bases, leaving 5 bases not matched to a gene. The CDR3 spells CASSQLGTGDYEQYF. Written as DNA, the CDR3 is TGTGCCAGCAGCCAGTTGGGGACAGGGGACTACGAGCAGTACTTC.

This chain connects TRBV4-3 to TRBJ2-1; 10 nucleotides line up with TRBD2. This CDR3 spans 17 amino acids. The germline CDR1 and CDR2 sequences are LGHNA and YSLEER. Germline trimming cut 2 bases from V and 8 bases from J; bases unmatched to any gene: 12. CDR3 DNA: TGCGCCAGCAGCCAATCCCCCGGGGCTAGCGGGAGCTATGAGCAGTTCTTC. Protein product: CASSQSPGASGSYEQFF.

This clone has only a few counts. The chain has TRBV28 and TRBJ2-5, with a weak D call TRBD2 (6 bases). The CDR3 runs 18 residues. Germline CDR1 is MDHEN and CDR2 is SYDVKM. With 2 bases removed from V and 4 bases from J, the gap between germline ends came to 23 bases. CDR3 in DNA: TGTGCCAGCAGTTTAGCCGGGACTGCCGGAACCGTCGGAGAGACCCAGTACTTC. Translated: CASSLAGTAGTVGETQYF.

V and J are TRBV13 and TRBJ2-3; 7 bases are a match to TRBD2. This CDR3 has 17 residues. The germline V gene encodes CDR1 PRHDT and CDR2 FYEKMQ (reference sequence). Trimming took 1 base from V and 3 from J; bases not matched to a gene: 10. The CDR3 here is CASSLEFREGGTDTQYF. CDR3 DNA: TGTGCCAGCAGCTTAGAGTTCAGGGAGGGCGGGACAGATACGCAGTATTTT.

V is TRBV30 and J is TRBJ2-5; the match to TRBD2 covers 12 bases. The CDR3 loop spans 15 amino acids. Germline assignment: CDR1 GTSNPN and CDR2 SVGIG (reference sequence). V dropped 2 bases and J dropped 5; count of bases not matched to a gene: 6. CDR3 amino acids: CAWSRLAGERETQYF. The CDR3 region has the DNA TGTGCCTGGAGTCGACTAGCGGGAGAGAGGGAGACCCAGTACTTC.

This clone was observed a few times. This sequence joins TRBV29-1 and TRBJ1-2, with 9 bases fitting TRBD1. Germline V gene lookup returns CDR1 SQVTM and CDR2 ANQGSEA. The CDR3 covers 12 residues. Trimming removed 6 bases from V and 8 bases from J; junction bases left unmatched: 7. CDR3 region: CSVEGQGRGYTF. The DNA for the CDR3 is TGCAGCGTAGAGGGACAGGGAAGAGGCTACACCTTC.

This clone has only a few counts. CDR3 bases: TGTGCCAGCAGCTTAGGGAACGAGCAGTACTTC. It specifies CASSLGNEQYF. V gene TRBV7-9 combines with J gene TRBJ2-7; D gene unclear. This CDR3 has 11 amino acids. V was pared by 1 base and J by 5 bases, with 3 bases between. Looked up from germline, CDR1 is SEHNR and CDR2 is FQNEAQ (reference sequence).

The chain employs TRBV30 and TRBJ2-3; D gene uncertain. The CDR3 has 14 amino acids. The V end lost 3 bases, the J end lost 2 bases, and 12 bases lay between the germline ends. The germline CDR1 and CDR2 sequences are GTSNPN and SVGIG (reference sequence). Here the CDR3 reads CAWRPPSSTDTQYF. For the CDR3, the DNA is TGTGCCTGGAGGCCCCCTTCCTCCACAGATACGCAGTATTTT.

J is TRBJ2-4 and V is TRBV5-6; tentative D call: TRBD1 (6 bases). The CDR3 length is 18 residues. CDR1 and CDR2 from the germline V gene are SGHDT and YYEEEE. The V and J ends lost 2 bases and 7 bases respectively, with 25 bases between them. Written as DNA, the CDR3 is TGTGCCAGCAGCTTCCGGGGTCCCGGGACAAAAAACCGGAACATTCAGTACTTC. Its translation: CASSFRGPGTKNRNIQYF.

The rearrangement joins TRBV2 to TRBJ1-1; D is unclear. CDR1 SNHLY and CDR2 FYNNEI come from the germline V gene. Trimming removed 3 bases at V and 5 bases at J, with 10 bases between. This CDR3 region has 13 residues. In nucleotides, the CDR3 is TGTGCCAGCAGTGACACGGGGAGGACTGAAGCTTTCTTT. Translating gives CASSDTGRTEAFF. The complete variable domain, with remaining parts taken from reference TRBV2 and TRBJ1-1, reads EPEVTQTPSHQVTQMGQEVILRCVPISNHLYFYWYRQILGQKVEFLVSFYNNEISEKSEIFDDQFSVERPDGSNFTLKIRSTKLEDSAMYFCASSDTGRTEAFFGQGTRLTVV.